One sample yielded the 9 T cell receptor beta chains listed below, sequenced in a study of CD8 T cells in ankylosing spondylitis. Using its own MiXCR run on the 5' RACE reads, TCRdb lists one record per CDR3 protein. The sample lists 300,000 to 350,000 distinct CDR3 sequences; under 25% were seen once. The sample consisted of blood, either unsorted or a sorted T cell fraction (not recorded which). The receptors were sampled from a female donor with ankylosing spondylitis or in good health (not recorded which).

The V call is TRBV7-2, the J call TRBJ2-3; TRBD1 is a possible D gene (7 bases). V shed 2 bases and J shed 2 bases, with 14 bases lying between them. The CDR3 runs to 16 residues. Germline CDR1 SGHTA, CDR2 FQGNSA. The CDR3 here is CASSLYAGGSTDTQYF. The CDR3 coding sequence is TGTGCCAGCAGCTTATATGCAGGGGGGTCCACAGATACGCAGTATTTT.

CDR3 DNA sequence: TGTGCCACCAGCGGGAGGTGGGGAGATACGCAGTATTTT. Protein: CATSGRWGDTQYF. The rearrangement joins TRBV24-1 to TRBJ2-3; 7 bases are a match to TRBD2. The V segment lost 7 bases and the J segment 5 bases; nucleotides outside the gene matches: 5. This CDR3 has 13 amino acids. CDR1 KGHDR and CDR2 SFDVKD come from the germline V gene.

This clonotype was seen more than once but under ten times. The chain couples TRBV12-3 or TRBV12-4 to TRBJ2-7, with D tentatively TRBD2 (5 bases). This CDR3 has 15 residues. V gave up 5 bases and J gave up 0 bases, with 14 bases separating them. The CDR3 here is CASSQIGGPSYEQYF. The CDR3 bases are TGTGCCAGCAGTCAGATCGGCGGGCCCTCCTACGAGCAGTACTTC.

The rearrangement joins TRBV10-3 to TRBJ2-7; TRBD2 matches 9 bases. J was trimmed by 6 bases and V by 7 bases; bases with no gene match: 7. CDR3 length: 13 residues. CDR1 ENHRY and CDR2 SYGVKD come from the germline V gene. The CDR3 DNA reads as TGTGCCATCAAGCTAGCGGGAACGGGCGAGCAGTACTTC. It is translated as CAIKLAGTGEQYF.

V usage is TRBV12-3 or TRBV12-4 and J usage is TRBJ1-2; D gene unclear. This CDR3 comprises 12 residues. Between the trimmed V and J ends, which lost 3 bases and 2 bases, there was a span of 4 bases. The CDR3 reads CASSFDNYGYTF. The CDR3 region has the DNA TGTGCCAGCAGTTTTGACAACTATGGCTACACCTTC.

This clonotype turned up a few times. For the CDR3, the DNA is TGCGCCAGCAGTCCGTCAGGGGGCGATTACGAGCAGTACTTC. As protein: CASSPSGGDYEQYF. This sequence joins TRBV4-3 and TRBJ2-7; 8 bases agree with TRBD1. The CDR3 totals 14 residues. The V segment lost 6 bases and the J segment 4 bases; nucleotides outside the gene matches: 8. Germline CDR1 LGHNA, CDR2 YSLEER.

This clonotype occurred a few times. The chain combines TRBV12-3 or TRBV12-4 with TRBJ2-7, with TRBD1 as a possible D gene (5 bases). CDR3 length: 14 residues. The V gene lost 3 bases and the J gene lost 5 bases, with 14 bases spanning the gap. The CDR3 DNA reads TGTGCCAGCAGTTTGGGGCAGGGCGGCGACGAGCAGTACTTC. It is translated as CASSLGQGGDEQYF.

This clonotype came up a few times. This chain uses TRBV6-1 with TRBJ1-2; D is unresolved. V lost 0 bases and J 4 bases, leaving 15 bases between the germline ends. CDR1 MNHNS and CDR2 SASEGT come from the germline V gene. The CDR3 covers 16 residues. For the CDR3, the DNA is TGTGCCAGCAGTGAAGCAAGGTGGCAACTGATCTATGGCTACACCTTC. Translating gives CASSEARWQLIYGYTF.

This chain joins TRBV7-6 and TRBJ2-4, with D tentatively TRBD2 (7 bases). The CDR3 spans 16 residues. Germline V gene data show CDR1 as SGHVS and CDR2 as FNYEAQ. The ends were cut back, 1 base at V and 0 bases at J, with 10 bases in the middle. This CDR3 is CASSLGGGRAKNIQYF. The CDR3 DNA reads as TGTGCCAGCAGCTTAGGGGGGGGGCGAGCCAAAAACATTCAGTACTTC. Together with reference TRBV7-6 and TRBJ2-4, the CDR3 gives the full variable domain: GAGVSQSPRYKVTKRGQDVALRCDPISGHVSLYWYRQALGQGPEFLTYFNYEAQQDKSGLPNDRFSAERPEGSISTLTIQRTEQRDSAMYRCASSLGGGRAKNIQYFGAGTRLSVL.